A selection of T cell receptor beta chains follows, all from one sample in a study of shared clonotypes between healthy human individuals. Data came from immunoSEQ multiplex PCR; TCRdb stores just in-frame clones and leaves some out. The sample shows about a million clones, 77% of them seen only once. The sample was memory CD4+ T cells from PBMCs. The receptors shown here come from a man aged 18 to 30 in good health. Some clones in this sample may be carry-over from other donors' samples. The CDR3 runs from the conserved cysteine through the conserved F or W. The D gene is left open where the match is weak. Some rows mark clone size as missing; the rest say once, few, many or name a class of expanded clone.

NA,18,TRBV9,TRBJ2-1,TRBD2,CASSALDVLAGVWNEQFF,TGTGCCAGCAGCGCATTAGACGTGCTAGCGGGAGTATGGAATGAGCAGTTCTTC
NA,13,TRBV2,TRBJ2-5,NA,CAGSTGSGETQYF,TGTGCCGGCAGTACAGGGTCGGGGGAGACCCAGTACTTC
many,15,TRBV7-2,TRBJ2-3,NA,CASSLENSGADTQYF,TGTGCCAGCAGCTTAGAGAATAGCGGAGCGGATACGCAGTATTTT
NA,16,TRBV5-1,TRBJ2-7,TRBD2,CASSPRTSGVSYEQYF,TGCGCCAGCAGCCCGCGGACTAGCGGGGTGTCCTACGAGCAGTACTTC
NA,18,TRBV9,TRBJ2-2,TRBD2,CASSVRSSGRALGGELFF,TGTGCCAGCAGCGTAAGATCCAGCGGGAGGGCCCTCGGCGGGGAGCTGTTTTTT
NA,11,TRBV28,TRBJ1-2,NA,CASSRGQGYTF,TGTGCCAGCAGTCGAGGACAAGGCTACACCTTC
NA,16,TRBV28,TRBJ1-1,TRBD1,CARSFGAGVQGVKAFF,TGTGCCCGCAGTTTCGGGGCGGGGGTACAGGGGGTAAAAGCTTTCTTT
few,15,TRBV28,TRBJ1-3,NA,CASSSTGPMGNTIYF,TGTGCCAGCAGTTCCACAGGGCCCATGGGAAACACCATATATTTT
once,14,TRBV5-1,TRBJ2-7,NA,CASSSPETTTGRYF,TGCGCCAGCAGCTCCCCCGAAACGACCACGGGGCGGTACTTC
NA,14,TRBV7-9,TRBJ2-2,NA,CASSLEANTGELFF,TGTGCCAGCAGCTTAGAGGCGAACACCGGGGAGCTGTTTTTT
NA,16,TRBV6-6,TRBJ1-2,TRBD1,CASQGTGSLVNYGYTF,TGTGCCAGCCAGGGGACAGGGTCCCTTGTTAACTATGGCTACACCTTC
NA,16,TRBV9,TRBJ1-1,NA,CASSASWTVPNTEAFF,TGTGCCAGCAGCGCCTCTTGGACGGTACCGAACACTGAAGCTTTCTTT
once,10,TRBV20-1,TRBJ1-6,NA,CSAGLRPLHF,TGCAGTGCTGGGCTTCGGCCCCTCCACTTT
NA,14,TRBV5-1,TRBJ1-1,NA,CASSPTVMNTEAFF,TGCGCCAGCAGCCCGACAGTGATGAACACTGAAGCTTTCTTT
NA,17,TRBV9,TRBJ2-6,NA,CASSPRQGGAGANVLTF,TGTGCCAGCAGCCCCCGACAGGGCGGGGCTGGGGCCAACGTCCTGACTTTC
few,15,TRBV6-1,TRBJ2-7,TRBD1,CASKGTGTGTYEQYF,TGTGCCAGCAAAGGGACCGGGACAGGGACCTACGAGCAGTACTTC
NA,16,TRBV9,TRBJ2-3,NA,CASSAVRRDFTDTQYF,TGTGCCAGCAGCGCCGTAAGAAGGGACTTCACAGATACGCAGTATTTT
once,13,TRBV11-3,TRBJ2-3,NA,CASSLEEPDTQYF,TGTGCCAGCAGCTTAGAGGAACCAGATACGCAGTATTTT
NA,14,TRBV6-6,TRBJ1-4,NA,CASSQASTNEKLFF,TGTGCCAGCAGTCAGGCCTCAACTAATGAAAAACTGTTTTTT
NA,14,TRBV21-1,TRBJ2-7,NA,CASSKGIRPYEQYF,TGTGCCAGCAGCAAAGGAATTCGGCCCTACGAGCAGTACTTC
NA,18,TRBV4-2,TRBJ2-3,TRBD2,CASSHPLAGLSSTDTQYF,TGTGCCAGCAGCCACCCCCTAGCGGGGCTTTCTAGCACAGATACGCAGTATTTT
NA,13,TRBV19,TRBJ2-2,NA,CASMDLHTGELFF,TGTGCCAGTATGGACCTCCACACCGGGGAGCTGTTTTTT
once,11,TRBV6-5,TRBJ1-2,NA,CASRNNYGYTF,TGTGCCAGCAGGAATAACTATGGCTACACCTTC
NA,12,TRBV19,TRBJ1-2,TRBD1,CASKDRDYGYTF,TGTGCCAGTAAAGACAGGGACTATGGCTACACCTTC
NA,13,TRBV5-1,TRBJ2-5,NA,CASSFGVQETQYF,TGCGCCAGCAGCTTTGGGGTCCAAGAGACCCAGTACTTC
NA,18,TRBV4-3,TRBJ1-4,NA,CASSQDVAGSATNEKLFF,TGCGCCAGCAGCCAAGATGTTGCAGGATCAGCAACTAATGAAAAACTGTTTTTT
NA,15,TRBV4-3,TRBJ2-3,NA,CASSQYGQNTDTQYF,TGCGCCAGCAGCCAATATGGGCAGAACACAGATACGCAGTATTTT
few,14,TRBV2,TRBJ1-5,NA,CASSPTVNNQPQHF,TGTGCCAGCAGTCCTACAGTGAACAATCAGCCCCAGCATTTT
NA,15,TRBV7-2,TRBJ2-5,TRBD2,CASSRSGSPGETQYF,TGTGCCAGCAGCCGTAGCGGGAGCCCCGGGGAGACCCAGTACTTC
NA,13,TRBV7-2,TRBJ2-3,NA,CASSITQGDTQYF,TGTGCCAGCAGCATTACTCAGGGGGATACGCAGTATTTT
NA,15,TRBV7-8,TRBJ2-7,TRBD2,CASSSGLAANYEQYF,TGTGCCAGCAGCTCGGGACTAGCGGCCAACTACGAGCAGTACTTC
NA,15,TRBV6-5,TRBJ1-6,NA,CASSYQGDYNSPLHF,TGTGCCAGCAGTTACCAAGGGGACTATAATTCACCCCTCCACTTT
NA,16,TRBV5-1,TRBJ2-2,NA,CASSLATAANTGELFF,TGCGCCAGCAGCTTGGCCACGGCCGCGAACACCGGGGAGCTGTTTTTT
NA,12,TRBV6-5,TRBJ2-1,NA,CASSGVREKQFF,TGTGCCAGCAGTGGGGTCCGGGAAAAGCAGTTCTTC
NA,13,TRBV27,TRBJ1-1,NA,CASSFWGDTEAFF,TGTGCCAGCAGTTTTTGGGGGGACACTGAAGCTTTCTTT
few,15,TRBV4-1,TRBJ2-3,NA,CAGSGAPGGTDTQYF,TGCGCCGGAAGTGGGGCACCCGGCGGCACAGATACGCAGTATTTT
few,17,TRBV7-8,TRBJ2-7,TRBD2,CASSRNGGLAGSYEQYF,TGTGCCAGCAGCCGCAACGGGGGACTAGCGGGGTCCTACGAGCAGTACTTC
few,13,TRBV18,TRBJ2-7,NA,CASSRGTAGEQYF,TGTGCCAGCTCACGAGGGACCGCGGGCGAGCAGTACTTC
NA,14,TRBV5-1,TRBJ1-4,NA,CASSLSGIREKLFF,TGCGCCAGCAGCTTGTCGGGGATCAGGGAAAAACTGTTTTTT
NA,12,TRBV29-1,TRBJ2-3,NA,CSVREQTDTQYF,TGCAGCGTTCGGGAGCAGACAGATACGCAGTATTTT
NA,15,TRBV25-1,TRBJ2-1,TRBD1,CASSELGAGQGEQFF,TGTGCCAGCAGTGAATTGGGGGCCGGACAGGGTGAGCAGTTCTTC
few,18,TRBV7-9,TRBJ1-1,TRBD1,CASSATWRAGGMNTEAFF,TGTGCCAGCAGCGCAACGTGGAGGGCAGGGGGAATGAACACTGAAGCTTTCTTT
once,20,TRBV7-6,TRBJ2-3,TRBD2,CASRQRGLAGPGLHTDTQYF,TGTGCCAGCAGACAGAGGGGTCTAGCGGGACCCGGACTCCACACAGATACGCAGTATTTT
NA,11,TRBV5-1,TRBJ2-1,NA,CASSLSSEQFF,TGCGCCAGCAGCTTGAGTAGTGAGCAGTTCTTC
NA,15,TRBV28,TRBJ2-7,NA,CASSFSRAGTYEQYF,TGTGCCAGCAGTTTTTCCAGGGCCGGAACCTACGAGCAGTACTTC
few,15,TRBV7-8,TRBJ1-5,NA,CASSFSNNRNQPQHF,TGTGCCAGCAGCTTCTCTAACAACAGAAATCAGCCCCAGCATTTT